This TCR beta chain was sequenced in a study of blood T cell repertoires in COVID-19 (dated by TCRdb to 2020 to 2021). In the study overall: Collaborator samples came from the United States, Italy and Spain and covered acute and convalescent phases of COVID-19. The material from the prospective study consisted of cDNA or gDNA derived from T cells, B-cell-depleted T cells, or PBMCs. Subjects who had been exposed to COVID-19, were actively infected with it, or had recovered from it provided the deeply sampled blood TCRbeta repertoires that made up the dataset. The repertoires were released in a freely available public database meant as a resource for research on the immune response to SARS-CoV-2. The samples were drawn from the first 160 participants of the ongoing ImmuneRACE study and from about 1,200 subjects provided by 6 global collaborators. Nearly every sample came with metadata listing a de-identified subject ID, COVID-19 status, age in years and sex. Where HLA class I and class II types were available, the types were taken from metadata supplied by the sample provider, not from assay-based typing. The paper's findings and limits, for the study overall: The amount of clinical and demographic metadata varied by source and participant and was provided uncurated.

TCRbeta CDR3 regions were amplified from genomic DNA by means of the immunoSEQ Assay, a bias-controlled multiplex PCR. The authors processed their data as follows. Nucleated cell counts per sample were estimated from amplification of reference gene primers within the assay. Sequence reads were collapsed and filtered to measure the absolute abundance of every unique TCRbeta CDR3 rearrangement. Productive Simpson clonality was computed per sample as the square root of Simpson's diversity index over productive rearrangements. Not all clones reach the TCRdb copy of this immuneACCESS table, which keeps in-frame sequences only. Checked studies attribute under half of the gap to unresolved V genes and leave the rest unexplained. V, J and clone size are those of that table, while D and trimming were read from the DNA. The sample data list a few hundred thousand clones, and roughly 88% of these were observed just once. About 0.7% of the sample belongs to the ten largest clones.

The collaborating institutions used their own protocols to collect whole blood in K2EDTA tubes. For TCRbeta analysis, collaborators shipped samples as frozen whole blood, isolated PBMCs, or DNA extracted from either of those sample types. Relative to germline, V is 4 bases shorter and J is 7 bases shorter, with 10 bases between their ends. The CDR3 runs 13 residues from the cysteine to the phenylalanine. The CDR3 DNA has 39 bases and is translated from base 1. In the germline V gene (reference sequence), CDR1 corresponds to LNHNV and CDR2 to YYDKDF. Concerning this clone: Its antigen remains unidentified. No much larger clone exists at a distance of one base, and base qualities are not known.

The receptor chain draws on TRBV15 and TRBJ1-4; TRBD1 is possibly the D segment (6 matching bases). The clonotype comes from a human donor in a cohort sampled during active COVID-19. The specimen sequenced was peripheral blood. The nucleotides are TGTGCCACCAGCACGACAGGTGGTGAAAAACTGTTTTTT. This yields the protein CATSTTGGEKLFF. The CDR3 plus the reference TRBV15 and TRBJ1-4 genes for the other parts give the full variable domain: DAMVIQNPRYQVTQFGKPVTLSCSQTLNHNVMYWYQQKSSQAPKLLFHYYDKDFNNEADTPDNFQSRRPNTSFCFLDIRSPGLGDTAMYLCATSTTGGEKLFFGSGTQLSVL.